The 14 T cell receptor beta chains listed next were all sequenced from one sample in a study of blood T cells in healthy people across ages. PCR was performed a second time for roughly 7 to 12 cycles using a sample-barcoded 5' primer and a J-beta primer mix. MiXCR, run by TCRdb on the 5' RACE reads, gives a single entry per CDR3 protein. The table lists 1.5 million to 1.8 million distinct CDR3 sequences, less than 45% of them singletons, with approximately 4% in the top ten. The sequenced sample was blood. These receptors were collected from a woman between 18 and 30 years old in good health.

V and J are TRBV6-5 and TRBJ1-2; a weak D match, TRBD1 (5 bases). This CDR3 has 18 amino acids. Between the trimmed V and J ends, which lost 0 bases and 3 bases, there was a span of 20 bases. Germline-derived CDR1 and CDR2 are MNHEY and SVGAGI. CDR3 in DNA: TGTGCCAGCAGTTACTCCTTGGATGGGACGGGGGGATACTATGGCTACACCTTC. Residues: CASSYSLDGTGGYYGYTF.

In its sample, this clonotype was seen a few times. This rearrangement joins TRBV4-1 to TRBJ2-7; D is ambiguous. Trimming removed 1 base at V and 6 bases at J, with 10 bases between. Germline lookup yields CDR1 MGHRA and CDR2 YSYEKL. The CDR3 consists of 13 residues. The CDR3 bases are TGCGCCAGCAGCCAAGGGGCAGGTTCCGAGCAGTACTTC. Its translation: CASSQGAGSEQYF.

V and J are TRBV20-1 and TRBJ2-3; no reliable D call. Germline CDR1 is DFQATT and CDR2 is SNEGSKA (reference sequence). CDR3 length: 12 residues. V was pared by 1 base and J by 6 bases, with 8 bases between. CDR3 residues: CSARGSKDTQYF. DNA for the CDR3: TGCAGTGCTAGAGGGTCCAAGGATACGCAGTATTTT.

CDR3 sequence: CASSFRSGSNTGELFF. DNA for the CDR3: TGTGCCAGCAGCTTCCGAAGCGGGAGCAACACCGGGGAGCTGTTTTTT. The gene calls are TRBV7-6 and TRBJ2-2; 8 bases fit TRBD2. Trimming cost V 3 bases and J 2 bases; bases outside gene matches: 5. CDR1 and CDR2 from the germline V gene are SGHVS and FNYEAQ. The CDR3 length is 16 residues. Using reference TRBV7-6 and TRBJ2-2 for the parts outside the CDR3, the full variable domain is GAGVSQSPRYKVTKRGQDVALRCDPISGHVSLYWYRQALGQGPEFLTYFNYEAQQDKSGLPNDRFSAERPEGSISTLTIQRTEQRDSAMYRCASSFRSGSNTGELFFGEGSRLTVL.

This rearrangement joins TRBV20-1 to TRBJ1-5; 8 bases fit TRBD1. The CDR3 is made up of 13 amino acids. Trimming at V came to 3 bases and at J to 7 bases, leaving 5 bases not matched to a gene. Germline lookup yields CDR1 DFQATT and CDR2 SNEGSKA (reference sequence). In nucleotides, the CDR3 is TGCAGTGCTAGCAGGGGGCTTCGGCAGCCCCAGCATTTT. This gives the protein CSASRGLRQPQHF.

The rearrangement joins TRBV5-5 to TRBJ2-3; 11 bases are shared with TRBD1. CDR1 and CDR2 (germline): SGHKS, YYEKEE (reference sequence). This CDR3 is 17 amino acids long. The J segment lost 0 bases and the V segment lost 0 bases, leaving 3 bases of the junction unmatched. CDR3 DNA sequence: TGTGCCAGCAGCTTGGGGACAGGGGGCCCCAGCACAGATACGCAGTATTTT. It encodes CASSLGTGGPSTDTQYF.

As to this clonotype: An end of the junction differs from the germline gene, which may be a read error. This rearrangement joins TRBV20-1 to TRBJ2-1; D possibly corresponds to TRBD2 (5 bases). The CDR3 covers 16 residues. Germline CDR1 DFQATT, CDR2 SNEGSKA (reference sequence). This CDR3 is CSTRDFIGRTYNEQFF. Here the CDR3 DNA reads TGCAGTACTAGAGATTTTATAGGGCGGACCTACAATGAGCAGTTCTTC.

The chain links TRBV7-2 to TRBJ1-2, with D maybe TRBD1 (5 bases). Germline lookup yields CDR1 SGHTA and CDR2 FQGNSA. The CDR3 consists of 13 residues. V was shortened by 4 bases and J by 0 bases, with 6 bases between the two germline ends. The CDR3 sequence: CTSSSGPNYGYTF. In DNA form, the CDR3 reads TGTACCAGCAGCTCGGGGCCTAACTATGGCTACACCTTC.

The chain couples TRBV20-1 to TRBJ1-1, with no clear D. The CDR3 contains 12 residues. Trimming removed 0 bases at V and 7 bases at J, with 9 bases between. The V gene's germline CDR1 is DFQATT and CDR2 SNEGSKA (reference sequence). This CDR3 reads CSARDQLSEAFF. The CDR3 region has the DNA TGCAGTGCTAGAGATCAATTGAGTGAAGCTTTCTTT.

This clonotype was seen only a few times. The chain has TRBV27 and TRBJ2-2, with 15 bases lining up with TRBD2. This CDR3 spans 18 amino acids. J lost 2 bases, V lost 4 bases, and 5 bases had no gene match. The V gene's germline CDR1 is MNHEY and CDR2 SMNVEV (reference sequence). CDR3 amino acids: CASSSRTSGGDNTGELFF. As DNA, the CDR3 is TGTGCCAGCAGTTCACGGACTAGCGGGGGGGATAACACCGGGGAGCTGTTTTTT.

With regard to this clonotype: Compared with germline, one end of the junction differs, possibly owing to a read error. The CDR3 DNA is TGTGCCAGCAGCTTAGACGGACGAGGGGGCAGGAATGGCTACATCTTC. It encodes CASSLDGRGGRNGYIF. The J gene is TRBJ1-2, the V gene TRBV7-8, with 7 bases fitting TRBD1. Germline V CDR1 and CDR2: SGHVS, FQNEAQ. This CDR3 contains 16 residues.

There are many counts of this clonotype. The chain recombines TRBV29-1 with TRBJ2-1; 8 nucleotides line up with TRBD2. The CDR3 consists of 13 residues. The germline V gene has CDR1 SQVTM and CDR2 ANQGSEA. V shed 4 bases and J 8 bases; nucleotides not matched to a gene: 7. The CDR3 is CSVGGGISYEQFF. CDR3 nucleotides: TGCAGCGTTGGCGGGGGGATTAGTTATGAGCAGTTCTTC.

This clonotype was observed a few times. The chain recombines TRBV7-2 with TRBJ1-4, with 10 positions matching TRBD1. Germline V CDR1 and CDR2: SGHTA, FQGNSA. The CDR3 is made up of 16 amino acids. The V and J ends lost 5 bases and 5 bases, in that order; junction bases with no gene match: 8. The DNA of the CDR3 is TGTGCCAGCAGCCTGACAGGGGGCATTGAAAATGAAAAACTGTTTTTT. Protein sequence: CASSLTGGIENEKLFF.

This clonotype came up once. This chain uses TRBV14 with TRBJ1-1, with a weak D call TRBD1 (5 bases). The length of the CDR3 is 14 residues. CDR1 and CDR2 from the germline V gene are SGHDN and FVKESK. Deletions cut 4 bases from V and 5 bases from J, with 14 bases between. The CDR3 DNA reads TGTGCCAGCAGCCGGACCCCACGGGGGACTGAAGCTTTCTTT. Translation gives CASSRTPRGTEAFF.